The following is a TCR beta chain sequence with its context. The source of the sample is a study of tumor-infiltrating T cells and Merkel cell polyomavirus. Whole-study context: The study examined CD8+ T cells specific for the Merkel cell polyomavirus KLL epitope.

The data were produced by immunoSEQ multiplex PCR, yet TCRdb's version contains in-frame clones alone and is incomplete. The sample has 20,000 to 25,000 clones, roughly nine tenths seen once; the top ten hold roughly 2.7%. Trimming removed 4 bases from V and 6 bases from J; junction bases left unmatched: 6. CDR1 and CDR2 from the germline V gene are MNHEY and SMNVEV (reference sequence). The length of the CDR3 is 17 residues. Every patient's tumor was robustly positive for Merkel cell polyomavirus Large T antigen on immunohistochemistry. The sequencing sample was made of lymph node tissue. The TCR sequence derives from a middle-aged man with Merkel cell carcinoma. The V and J genes are TRBV27 and TRBJ2-1; 16 bases map to TRBD2. CDR3 sequence reads: CASSSRGTSGRGNEQFF. In DNA form, the CDR3 reads TGTGCCAGCAGTTCAAGAGGGACTAGCGGGAGGGGCAATGAGCAGTTCTTC.